What follows are 29 T cell receptor beta chains derived from one specimen sequenced in a study of tumor and adjacent non-tumor tissue in lung cancer. The library came from three nested PCR rounds adapted from ARM-PCR protocols. A single record per CDR3 protein comes from TCRdb applying MiXCR to the multiplex PCR reads. The data show 77,000 or so distinct CDR3 sequences, with around 80% seen just once and 40% held by the top ten. The template was RNA from unsorted bulk tissue. This non-tumor lung sample came from over 3 cm beyond the tumor edge. The sequencing sample was made of distant non-tumor lung tissue. All receptors come from a man in his 70s with non-small cell lung cancer.

The chain is built from TRBV20-1 and TRBJ2-1; tentative D call: TRBD2 (5 bases). Germline V gene sequence: CDR1 DFQATT, CDR2 SNEGSKA (reference sequence). V lost 7 bases, J lost 6 bases, and 22 bases lay in between. This CDR3 comprises 15 residues. The CDR3 bases are TGCAGTGTACCCCGCGGGTGGGCCGTCCCCAATGAGCAGTTCTTC. Amino acid sequence: CSVPRGWAVPNEQFF.

Worth noting for this clonotype: A clone one base away is much larger, so this may be a read error. This rearrangement joins TRBV21-1 to TRBJ2-7; TRBD1 reflects the table's D call only, with no check against the DNA. TRBV21-1 is described as a pseudogene. The CDR3 is made up of 14 amino acids. CDR3 nucleotides: TGTGCCAGCAGCCCCCGACAGGGGGTCTACGAGCTGTACTTC. As protein: CASSPRQGVYELYF.

This clonotype appeared once. The J gene is TRBJ2-2, the V gene TRBV11-2; 7 nucleotides align to TRBD1. CDR1 and CDR2 (germline): SGHAT, FQNNGV. V shed 11 bases and J 8 bases; nucleotides not matched to a gene: 20. This CDR3 comprises 16 residues. In DNA, the CDR3 is TGTGCCCATAGCTTAGTGGGCACAGGGGTTGCTGGGGAGCTGTTTTTT. The encoded protein is CAHSLVGTGVAGELFF.

This clonotype was seen once. The junction shows a germline mismatch at one end, possibly a read error. The V call is TRBV11-2, the J call TRBJ2-1; 7 nucleotides agree with TRBD1. Germline V gene data show CDR1 as SGHAT and CDR2 as FQNNGV. This CDR3 region has 14 residues. CDR3 coding DNA: TGTGGCAGCAGCTTACAGGGGACCTACAACGAGCAGTTCTTC. It is translated as CGSSLQGTYNEQFF.

As regards this clonotype: One junction end disagrees with the germline gene, perhaps due to a read error. The chain combines TRBV28 with TRBJ2-3; TRBD2 agrees at 8 bases. CDR1 and CDR2 from the germline V gene are MDHEN and SYDVKM. There are 16 residues in the CDR3. CDR3 nucleotide sequence: TGTGCCAGCGGTTTCTCCAGCGGGAGAGGAACGGATACGCAGTATTTC. Translated, it gives CASGFSSGRGTDTQYF.

This clonotype was picked up one time. This sequence may be a read error, since a much larger clone differs from it by one base. The chain recombines TRBV10-3 with TRBJ1-1; D is unclear. The CDR3 spans 14 residues. Per germline, CDR1 ENHRY and CDR2 SYGVKD. CDR3 sequence: CATQTVSDRTETFF. The CDR3 DNA sequence: TGTGCCACCCAGACGGTGTCTGATAGGACTGAAACTTTCTTT.

Here the CDR3 reads CASSLVTGATNTEAFF. The CDR3 nucleotides are TGCGCCAGCAGCTTGGTTACAGGGGCCACGAACACTGAAGCTTTCTTT. The rearrangement joins TRBV5-1 to TRBJ1-1, with TRBD1 identical over 7 bases. Germline V CDR1 and CDR2: SGHRS, YFSETQ. The CDR3 is 16 residues long. V lost 0 bases, J lost 1 base, and 6 bases stayed unmatched. The full variable domain, with the rest looked up from reference TRBV5-1 and TRBJ1-1, is KAGVTQTPRYLIKTRGQQVTLSCSPISGHRSVSWYQQTPGQGLQFLFEYFSETQRNKGNFPGRFSGRQFSNSRSEMNVSTLELGDSALYLCASSLVTGATNTEAFFGQGTRLTVV.

The chain links TRBV7-9 to TRBJ2-1; D is possibly TRBD2 (5 bases). This CDR3 contains 15 residues. V gave up 6 bases and J gave up 5 bases, with 17 bases separating them. CDR1 is SEHNR, CDR2 FQNEAQ, per germline (reference sequence). The CDR3 sequence: CASSPSEGGNNEQFF. Written as DNA, the CDR3 is TGTGCCAGCAGTCCGTCCGAGGGCGGAAACAATGAGCAGTTCTTC.

This clonotype was counted between two and nine times. A single base separates this from a much larger clone, so it may be a read error. CDR3 DNA: TGCAGTACTGCACCGGGACTTCAAGAGACCCAGTACTTC. It specifies CSTAPGLQETQYF. The chain combines TRBV20-1 with TRBJ2-5, with D perhaps TRBD2 (6 bases). Germline CDR1 is DFQATT and CDR2 is SNEGSKA (reference sequence). The CDR3 totals 13 residues. The germline V and J ends were trimmed by 8 bases and 2 bases, with 15 bases remaining between them.

The chain employs TRBV29-1 and TRBJ1-1; no clear D gene. This CDR3 region has 15 residues. Germline CDR1 SQVTM, CDR2 ANQGSEA. The CDR3 DNA reads as TGCAACGTCGACACCTTGCCGGCAGCGAACACTGAAGTCTTCTTT. It encodes CNVDTLPAANTEVFF.

Of note for this clonotype: This may be a read error: a much more frequent sequence differs by one nucleotide. The chain has TRBV6-1 and TRBJ1-1, with D perhaps matching TRBD1 (5 bases). The CDR3 length is 15 residues. Trimming removed 3 bases from V and 4 bases from J, with 15 bases in between. The germline V gene encodes CDR1 MNHNS and CDR2 SASEGT. CDR3 protein: CASSETGNQGTEAFF. DNA of the CDR3: TGTGCCAGCAGTGAGACCGGTAATCAGGGCACTGAAGCTTTCTTT.

This clonotype came up many times. V gene TRBV6-5 combines with J gene TRBJ2-5; D not resolved. The CDR3 sequence is 11 residues long. Per the germline V gene, CDR1 is MNHEY and CDR2 is SVGAGI. V was shortened by 5 bases and J by 4 bases, with 5 bases between the two germline ends. CDR3 coding DNA: TGTGCCAGCAGTGATCGAGAGACCCAGTACTTC. This codes for CASSDRETQYF.

About this clonotype: The junction departs from germline at one end; a sequencing error may be responsible. The chain joins TRBV20-1 to TRBJ1-2; 9 positions agree with TRBD1. The CDR3 covers 13 residues. Germline-derived CDR1 and CDR2 are DFQATT and SNEGSKA (reference sequence). This chain's CDR3 is CSARTGGSYAYTF. As DNA, the CDR3 is TGCAGTGCTCGCACAGGGGGCAGTTATGCCTACACCTTC.

This chain links TRBV11-3 with TRBJ2-3; D tentatively fits TRBD1 or TRBD2 (5 bases each). The CDR3 runs 15 residues. Per the germline V gene, CDR1 is SGHNT and CDR2 is YENEEA. The ends were cut back, 7 bases at V and 0 bases at J, with 14 bases in the middle. The CDR3 DNA is TGTGCCAGCATGCGTCGGGACGTAAGCACAGATACGCAGTATTTT. This translates into CASMRRDVSTDTQYF.

With regard to this clonotype: Compared with germline, one end of the junction differs, possibly owing to a read error. The chain employs TRBV29-1 and TRBJ1-1; D remains ambiguous. The length of the CDR3 is 15 residues. Germline CDR1 is SQVTM and CDR2 is ANQGSEA. The CDR3: CSVDTLQAANAEAFF. CDR3 nucleotides: TGCAGCGTCGACACCTTGCAGGCAGCGAACGCTGAAGCCTTCTTT.

To note about this clonotype: The CDR3 does not close with the conserved phenylalanine or tryptophan, likely indicating a read error. The chain recombines TRBV6-1 with TRBJ2-1; 8 positions agree with TRBD2. Germline V gene data show CDR1 as MNHNS and CDR2 as SASEGT. CDR3 length: 19 residues. CDR3 DNA: TGTGACAGCAGTGATCCGGGAGGGCCAGGGTTGCTCGCCTACAATGAGCAGTTCTTA. Translation gives CDSSDPGGPGLLAYNEQFL.

This clonotype was detected a few times. This clone may be a read error of a much larger clone one base away. The rearrangement joins TRBV6-1 to TRBJ2-7; D not resolved. Germline-derived CDR1 and CDR2 are MNHNS and SASEGT. V lost 10 bases and J 2 bases, leaving 18 bases between the germline ends. The CDR3 runs 14 residues. DNA for the CDR3: TGTGCCACCCTTCCACCAGGTGTTCCCTACGAGCAGTACTTC. Translating gives CATLPPGVPYEQYF.

This clonotype was recorded many times. The rearrangement joins TRBV29-1 to TRBJ2-7; D unclear. This CDR3 spans 11 amino acids. Germline V gene lookup returns CDR1 SQVTM and CDR2 ANQGSEA. Trimming shortened V by 8 bases and J by 3 bases, and 11 bases separated the two germline ends. The DNA of the CDR3 is TGCAGCTTTAGGGTCGGCTACGAGCAGTACTTC. As protein: CSFRVGYEQYF.

Worth noting for this clonotype: One end of the junction varies from germline; a read error may be responsible. The V and J genes are TRBV4-1 and TRBJ1-1; D gene ambiguous. Germline CDR1 MGHRA, CDR2 YSYEKL. The CDR3 spans 11 residues. Here the CDR3 DNA reads TGCGCCAGCAGCCAAGGTGGTGAAGCTATCTTT. This codes for CASSQGGEAIF.

Turning to this clonotype: Its ends do not fully match the called genes, so a read error is possible. The rearrangement links TRBV12-3 or TRBV12-4 to TRBJ2-3; the match to TRBD2 covers 11 bases. The CDR3 totals 16 residues. CDR3: CASTMGLAAYTDTQYF. Written as DNA, the CDR3 is TGTGCAAGCACTATGGGACTAGCGGCCTACACAGATACGCAGTATTTT.

This clonotype showed up just a few times. The rearrangement joins TRBV7-2 to TRBJ2-1; TRBD2 is a possible D gene (6 bases). CDR1 and CDR2 (germline): SGHTA, FQGNSA. This CDR3 is built from 16 residues. V shed 2 bases and J shed 2 bases, with 13 bases lying between them. The CDR3 spells CASSLWASGAYNEQFF. The CDR3 DNA is TGTGCCAGCAGCTTATGGGCGTCGGGAGCCTACAATGAGCAGTTCTTC.

To note about this clonotype: Lacking the conserved final phenylalanine or tryptophan, this CDR3 likely reflects a read error. The chain combines TRBV12-3 or TRBV12-4 with TRBJ2-3; D possibly corresponds to TRBD2 (5 bases). This CDR3 comprises 17 residues. Written as DNA, the CDR3 is TGTGCCAACAGTTCTAGCATAGGGAACATTGTGACAGATACGCAGTATCTT. Encoded protein: CANSSSIGNIVTDTQYL.

With regard to this clonotype: The final CDR3 position lacks the conserved phenylalanine or tryptophan, pointing to a likely read error. V usage is TRBV6-2 or TRBV6-3 and J usage is TRBJ2-2, with a tentative D call TRBD2 (5 bases). Germline V gene sequence: CDR1 MNHEY, CDR2 SVGEGT. The CDR3 has 12 amino acids. CDR3 sequence (DNA): TGTGCCAGCAGTGCCAACACCGGGGAACTGTTTCTT. Protein product: CASSANTGELFL.

This chain uses TRBV11-3 with TRBJ2-3, with D uncertain. Germline V gene sequence: CDR1 SGHNT, CDR2 YENEEA. The CDR3 runs to 14 residues. CDR3 protein: CERRFGGKTDKKYF. The CDR3 coding sequence is TGTGAAAGAAGATTTGGTGGGAAAACAGATAAGAAGTATTTT.

Concerning this clonotype itself: At one end, the junction sequence differs from germline, possibly due to a read error. The chain employs TRBV29-1 and TRBJ1-2, with 9 bases that match TRBD1. Germline loops: CDR1 SQVTM, CDR2 ANQGSEA. The CDR3 is 14 amino acids. In DNA, the CDR3 is TGCAGAGTTGACTTGACAGGGGGATTAAGTGGCTACACCTTC. It yields the protein CRVDLTGGLSGYTF.

About this clonotype: The germline gene is not matched at one end of the junction; a read error may be the cause. The chain links TRBV29-1 to TRBJ2-3; 10 bases agree with TRBD2. The germline gives CDR1 SQVTM, CDR2 ANQGSEA. The CDR3 runs 13 residues. As DNA, the CDR3 is TGCAGCGTTGATCATCTAGCGGGAGTGACGCAGTATTTC. Residues: CSVDHLAGVTQYF.

This clonotype occurred once. This may come from a read error, since a much larger clone is one base off. The V and J genes are TRBV5-4 and TRBJ2-7, with TRBD1 matching over 12 bases. The CDR3 is 14 residues long. Germline-derived CDR1 and CDR2 are SGHNT and YYREEE (reference sequence). CDR3 DNA: TGTGCCAGCAGCTACGGGACAGGGGGCTACGAGGAGTACTTC. This sequence encodes CASSYGTGGYEEYF. The full variable domain, in which reference TRBV5-4 and TRBJ2-7 provide the parts outside the CDR3, is ETGVTQSPTHLIKTRGQQVTLRCSSQSGHNTVSWYQQALGQGPQFIFQYYREEENGRGNFPPRFSGLQFPNYSSELNVNALELDDSALYLCASSYGTGGYEEYFGPGTRLTVT.

On this clonotype: At one end, the junction sequence differs from germline, possibly due to a read error. The chain carries TRBV11-2 and TRBJ2-1, with D possibly being TRBD2 (5 bases). CDR1 SGHAT and CDR2 FQNNGV come from the germline V gene. This CDR3 region has 18 residues. CDR3 protein: CASSLERLGRTSYNEEFF. The CDR3 DNA reads as TGTGCCAGCAGCTTAGAACGTTTGGGGAGAACTTCCTACAATGAGGAGTTCTTC.

The genes are TRBV12-3 or TRBV12-4 and TRBJ2-3, with D perhaps matching TRBD1 (5 bases). Trimming took 10 bases from V and 4 from J, leaving 24 bases between them. This CDR3 comprises 16 residues. CDR3 loop: CANSLGLEGASDTQYF. CDR3 DNA sequence: TGTGCCAATAGTTTGGGCCTGGAAGGGGCGTCAGATACGCAGTATTTT.